This T cell receptor beta chain was found in a study of T cell responses to AZD1222 COVID-19 vaccine (dated by TCRdb to the early 2020s). Background for the entire study: AZD1222 recipients with second doses at about 4 weeks or about 12 weeks were pooled, because spike-specific TCR depth and breadth did not differ between schedules. A total of more than 230 trial participants underwent TCR sequencing, of whom around 200 received two doses of AZD1222 and about 26 received two doses of the MenACWY control vaccine. Trial participants were enrolled by age into 18-55, 56-69 and 70-plus year subgroups, with around 150, 28 and 57 TCR-sequenced participants respectively.

The CDR3 regions of human TCRbeta chains were analyzed by immunosequencing. Per the source publication's procedure: Repertoire TCRs were matched against a reference library of SARS-CoV-2-specific TCRs generated with the MIRA antigen-specificity platform. Breadth was defined as the fraction of unique TCRs that were SARS-CoV-2-associated. Depth was defined as the fraction of total T cells that were SARS-CoV-2-associated. Using the MIRA data, each spike-specific TCR was assigned both to the spike region to which the TCR was reactive and to a CD4 or CD8 class. Log10-transformed breadth and depth values were compared by one-way ANOVA with Sidak's multiple comparisons tests. Here the immuneACCESS table is served through TCRdb, limited to in-frame sequences with V and J called. Missing clones are a known gap in these copies; in checked studies unresolved V genes cover under half, and the rest lacks a known reason. V, J and clone size reflect that table, while D and trimming were determined from the DNA. The sample table shows roughly 99,000 clones, and about 90% are seen once. The ten largest make up around 4.4% of the sample.

As regards this clone: It has no known antigen specificity. Nothing much larger sits one base from this clone, and base qualities are not available.

Broad study findings and their caveats: The 56-69-year group was small, and its depth increase did not reach significance, likely because of low power. Most participants were white British and females outnumbered males, and the authors suggested that clonal diversity may have been underestimated. Conclusions about previously exposed vaccinees are limited, since just 6 or 7 AZD1222 recipients were seropositive for SARS-CoV-2 at baseline. Reportedly, almost half of the unique spike-specific TCRs recognized epitopes lying outside the regions that are mutated in the B.1.351 and B.1.1.7 variants. The whole spike protein was spanned by vaccine-associated CD4 TCRs, and dominant responses were seen in regions 160-218 and 743-854. Because no samples from the day 14 peak response were available, repertoires could be characterized only after the peak T cell response. After two AZD1222 doses, both the breadth and the depth of spike-specific TCRs were significantly higher than at day 0 and than in MenACWY recipients.

Reading from cysteine to phenylalanine, the CDR3 counts 15 amino acids. The CDR3 DNA has 45 bases and is translated from base 1. Reading the label with the study, this specimen's time point is: baseline before first vaccination. Vaccinee samples were obtained from the UK trials COV001 and COV002, which included a single-blind randomized controlled phase 2/3 trial of AZD1222 (ChAdOx1 nCoV-19) in healthy adults. For TCRbeta chain sequencing, PBMC samples from trial participants were taken at day 0 and at day 28 after the second dose. The TCR originated in an adult in good health. The sequence links TRBV21-1 to TRBJ1-6; the table names TRBD1, a call not compared with the DNA. TRBV21-1 is annotated as a pseudogene. Sequencing used peripheral blood, obtained on day 0 of AZD1222 vaccination. The DNA is TGTGCCAGCAGCGCCCAGGGGCCTTATAATTCACCCCTCCACTTT. Its translation is CASSAQGPYNSPLHF.